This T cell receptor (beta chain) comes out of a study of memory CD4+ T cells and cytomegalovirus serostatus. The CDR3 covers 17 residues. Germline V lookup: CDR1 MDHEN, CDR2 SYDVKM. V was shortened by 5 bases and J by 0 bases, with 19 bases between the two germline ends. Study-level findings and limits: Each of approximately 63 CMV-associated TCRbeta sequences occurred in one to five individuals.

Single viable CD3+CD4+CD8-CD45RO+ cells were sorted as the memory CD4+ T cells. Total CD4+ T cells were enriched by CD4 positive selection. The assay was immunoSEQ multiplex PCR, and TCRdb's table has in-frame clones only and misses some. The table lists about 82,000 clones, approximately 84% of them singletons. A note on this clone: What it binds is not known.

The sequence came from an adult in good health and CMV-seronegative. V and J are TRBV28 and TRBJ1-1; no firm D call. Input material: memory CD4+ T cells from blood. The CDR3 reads CASSPPRGRPLNTEAFF. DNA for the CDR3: TGTGCCAGCAGTCCCCCAAGAGGGCGTCCTCTGAACACTGAAGCTTTCTTT.